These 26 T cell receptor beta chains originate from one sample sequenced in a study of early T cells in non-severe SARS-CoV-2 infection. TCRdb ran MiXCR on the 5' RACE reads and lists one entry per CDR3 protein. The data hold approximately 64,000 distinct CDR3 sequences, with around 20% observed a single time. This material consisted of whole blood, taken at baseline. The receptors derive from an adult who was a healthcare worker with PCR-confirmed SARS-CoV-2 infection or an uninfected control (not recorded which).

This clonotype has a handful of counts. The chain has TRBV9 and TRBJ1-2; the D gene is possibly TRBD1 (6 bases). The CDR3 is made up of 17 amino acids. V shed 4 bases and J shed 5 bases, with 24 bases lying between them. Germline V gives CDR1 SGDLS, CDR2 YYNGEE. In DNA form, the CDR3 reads TGTGCCAGCAGCTCTGGGGGGGCAGCAGCAGGGACGTATGGCTACACCTTC. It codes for CASSSGGAAAGTYGYTF.

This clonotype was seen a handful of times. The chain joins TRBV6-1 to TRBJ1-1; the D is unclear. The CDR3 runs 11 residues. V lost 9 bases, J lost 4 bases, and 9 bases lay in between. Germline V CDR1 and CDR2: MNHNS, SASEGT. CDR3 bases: TGTGCCAGACTAAGGACCACTGAAGCTTTCTTT. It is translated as CARLRTTEAFF.

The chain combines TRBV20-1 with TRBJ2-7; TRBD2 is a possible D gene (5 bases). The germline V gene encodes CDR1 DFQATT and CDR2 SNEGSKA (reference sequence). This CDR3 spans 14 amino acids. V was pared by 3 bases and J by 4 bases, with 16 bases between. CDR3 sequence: CSASFRGYTYEQYF. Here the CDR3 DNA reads TGCAGTGCTAGCTTCCGGGGATATACATACGAGCAGTACTTC.

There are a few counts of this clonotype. In DNA form, the CDR3 reads TGTGCCAGCTCAGGAAACATGAACACTGAAGCTTTCTTT. Protein sequence: CASSGNMNTEAFF. V usage is TRBV18 and J usage is TRBJ1-1, with D uncertain. The V gene lost 5 bases and the J gene lost 0 bases, with 7 bases spanning the gap. CDR1 and CDR2 (germline): KGHSH, LQKENI. This CDR3 is 13 amino acids long.

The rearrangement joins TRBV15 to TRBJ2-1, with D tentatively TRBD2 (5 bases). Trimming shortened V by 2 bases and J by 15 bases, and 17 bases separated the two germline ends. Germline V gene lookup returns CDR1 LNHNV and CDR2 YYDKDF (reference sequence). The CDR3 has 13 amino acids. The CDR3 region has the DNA TGTGCCACCAGCAGATTGGACTCAAACGGACTGTTCTTC. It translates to CATSRLDSNGLFF. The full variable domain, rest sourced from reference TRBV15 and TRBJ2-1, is DAMVIQNPRYQVTQFGKPVTLSCSQTLNHNVMYWYQQKSSQAPKLLFHYYDKDFNNEADTPDNFQSRRPNTSFCFLDIRSPGLGDTAMYLCATSRLDSNGLFFGPGTRLTVL.

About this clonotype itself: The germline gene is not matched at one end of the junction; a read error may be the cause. CDR3 bases: TGTGCCAGCAGTCCCGTAAGCTCCTATAATTCACCCCTCCATTTT. It codes for CASSPVSSYNSPLHF. This chain connects TRBV6-6 to TRBJ1-6; D unresolved. Germline V gene sequence: CDR1 MNHNY, CDR2 SVGAGI (reference sequence). This CDR3 region has 15 residues.

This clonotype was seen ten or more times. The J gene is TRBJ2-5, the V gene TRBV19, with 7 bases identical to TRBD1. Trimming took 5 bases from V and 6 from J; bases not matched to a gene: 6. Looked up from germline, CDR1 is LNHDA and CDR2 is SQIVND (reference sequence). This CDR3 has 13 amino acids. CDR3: CASSPLTGKTQYF. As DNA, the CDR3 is TGTGCCAGTAGTCCCCTGACAGGGAAGACCCAGTACTTC.

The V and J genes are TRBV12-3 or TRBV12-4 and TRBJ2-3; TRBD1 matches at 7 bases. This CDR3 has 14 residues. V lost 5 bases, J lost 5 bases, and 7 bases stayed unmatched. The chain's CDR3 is CASSPDRDRDTQYF. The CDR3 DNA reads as TGTGCCAGCAGTCCTGACAGGGACAGAGATACGCAGTATTTT.

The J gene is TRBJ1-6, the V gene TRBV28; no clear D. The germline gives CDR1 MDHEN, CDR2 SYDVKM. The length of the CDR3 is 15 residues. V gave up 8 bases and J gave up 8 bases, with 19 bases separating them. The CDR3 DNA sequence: TGTGCCAGCCGGTTTTTCTACCCGTTTGATTCACCCCTCCACTTT. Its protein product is CASRFFYPFDSPLHF.

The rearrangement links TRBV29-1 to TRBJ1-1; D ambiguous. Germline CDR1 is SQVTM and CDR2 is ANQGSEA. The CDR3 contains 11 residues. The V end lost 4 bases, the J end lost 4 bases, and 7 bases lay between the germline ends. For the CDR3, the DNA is TGCAGCGTTGTATCTGGCACTGAAGCTTTCTTT. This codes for CSVVSGTEAFF. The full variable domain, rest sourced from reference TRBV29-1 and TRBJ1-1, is SAVISQKPSRDICQRGTSLTIQCQVDSQVTMMFWYRQQPGQSLTLIATANQGSEATYESGFVIDKFPISRPNLTFSTLTVSNMSPEDSSIYLCSVVSGTEAFFGQGTRLTVV.

The CDR3 here is CASSYGQKGNTIYF. The CDR3 DNA is TGTGCCAGCAGCTATGGACAGAAGGGAAACACCATATATTTT. The genes are TRBV5-6 and TRBJ1-3; TRBD1 might be the D (6 bases). CDR1 is SGHDT and CDR2 is YYEEEE in the germline V gene. This CDR3 region has 14 residues. V was shortened by 3 bases and J by 4 bases, with 11 bases between the two germline ends.

The CDR3 loop reads CASGPSMGFNYGYTF. In DNA form, the CDR3 reads TGTGCTAGTGGTCCCTCCATGGGGTTTAACTATGGCTACACCTTC. The chain is built from TRBV12-5 and TRBJ1-2; D gene unclear. The CDR3 is 15 amino acids. Looked up from germline, CDR1 is LGHNT and CDR2 is FRNRAP. Trimming shortened V by 5 bases and J by 1 base, and 14 bases separated the two germline ends.

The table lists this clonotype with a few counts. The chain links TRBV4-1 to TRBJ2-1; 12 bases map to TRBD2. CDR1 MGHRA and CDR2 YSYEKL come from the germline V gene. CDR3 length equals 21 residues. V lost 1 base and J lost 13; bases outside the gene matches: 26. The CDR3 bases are TGCGCCAGCAGCCAAGTCCCAAGGACAGGGGGTCGACTAGCGGGGGCCCTCACCCAGTTCTTC. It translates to CASSQVPRTGGRLAGALTQFF.

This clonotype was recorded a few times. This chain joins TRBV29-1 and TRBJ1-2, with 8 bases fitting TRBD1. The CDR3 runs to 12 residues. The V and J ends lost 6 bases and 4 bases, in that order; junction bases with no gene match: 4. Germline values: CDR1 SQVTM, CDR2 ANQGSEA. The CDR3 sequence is CSVSGGGYGYTF. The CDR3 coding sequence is TGCAGCGTCTCAGGGGGCGGCTATGGCTACACCTTC.

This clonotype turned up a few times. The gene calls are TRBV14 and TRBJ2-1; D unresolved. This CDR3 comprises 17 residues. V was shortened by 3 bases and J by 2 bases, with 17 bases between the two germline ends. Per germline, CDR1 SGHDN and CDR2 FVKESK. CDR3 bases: TGTGCCAGCAGCCAGGAAACTACCGGGCTCCCCTACAATGAGCAGTTCTTC. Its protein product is CASSQETTGLPYNEQFF.

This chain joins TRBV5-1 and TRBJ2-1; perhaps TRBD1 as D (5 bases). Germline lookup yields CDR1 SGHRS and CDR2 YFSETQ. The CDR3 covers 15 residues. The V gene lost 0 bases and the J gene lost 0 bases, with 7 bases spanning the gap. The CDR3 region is CASSLADSSYNEQFF. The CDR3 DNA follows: TGCGCCAGCAGCTTGGCCGACAGCTCCTACAATGAGCAGTTCTTC.

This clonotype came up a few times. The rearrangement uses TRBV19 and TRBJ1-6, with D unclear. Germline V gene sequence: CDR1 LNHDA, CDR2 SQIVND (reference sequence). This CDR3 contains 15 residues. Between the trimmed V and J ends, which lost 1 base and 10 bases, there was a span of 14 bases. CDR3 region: CASSIADGPQSPLHF. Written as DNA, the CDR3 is TGTGCCAGTAGTATAGCAGATGGGCCGCAATCACCCCTCCACTTT. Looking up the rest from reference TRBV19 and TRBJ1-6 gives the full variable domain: DGGITQSPKYLFRKEGQNVTLSCEQNLNHDAMYWYRQDPGQGLRLIYYSQIVNDFQKGDIAEGYSVSREKKESFPLTVTSAQKNPTAFYLCASSIADGPQSPLHFGNGTRLTVT.

In DNA, the CDR3 is TGTGCCAGCTCACCGGACGGCACTGAAGCTTTCTTT. It codes for CASSPDGTEAFF. J is TRBJ1-1 and V is TRBV18; D remains ambiguous. Between the trimmed V and J ends, which lost 3 bases and 4 bases, there was a span of 6 bases. The CDR3 is 12 amino acids. Germline V gene lookup returns CDR1 KGHSH and CDR2 LQKENI. The full variable domain, rest sourced from reference TRBV18 and TRBJ1-1, is NAGVMQNPRHLVRRRGQEARLRCSPMKGHSHVYWYRQLPEEGLKFMVYLQKENIIDESGMPKERFSAEFPKEGPSILRIQQVVRGDSAAYFCASSPDGTEAFFGQGTRLTVV.

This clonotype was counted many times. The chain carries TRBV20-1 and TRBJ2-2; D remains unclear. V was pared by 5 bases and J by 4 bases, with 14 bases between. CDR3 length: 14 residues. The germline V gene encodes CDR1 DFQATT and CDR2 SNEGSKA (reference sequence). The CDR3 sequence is CSARGPDSTGELFF. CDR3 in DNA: TGCAGTGCTCGAGGTCCAGACTCCACCGGGGAGCTGTTTTTT.

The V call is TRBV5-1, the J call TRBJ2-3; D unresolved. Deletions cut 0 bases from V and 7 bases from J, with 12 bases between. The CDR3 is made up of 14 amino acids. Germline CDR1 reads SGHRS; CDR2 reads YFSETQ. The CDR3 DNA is TGCGCCAGCAGCTTGGCTCTAGGAGACTATACGCAGTATTTT. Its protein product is CASSLALGDYTQYF.

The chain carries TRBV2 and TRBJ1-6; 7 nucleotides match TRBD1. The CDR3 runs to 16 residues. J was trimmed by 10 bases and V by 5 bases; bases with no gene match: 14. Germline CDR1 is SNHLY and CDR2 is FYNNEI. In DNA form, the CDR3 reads TGTGCCAGCAGTTCGGGCGGGACGGCAGGGGGATCACCCCTCCACTTT. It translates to CASSSGGTAGGSPLHF.

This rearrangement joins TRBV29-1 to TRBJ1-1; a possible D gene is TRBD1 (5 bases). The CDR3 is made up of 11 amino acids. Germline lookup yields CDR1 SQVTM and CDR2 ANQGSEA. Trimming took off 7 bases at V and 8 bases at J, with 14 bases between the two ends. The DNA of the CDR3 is TGCAGCGCCCCTTCACCAGGGGAAGCTTTCTTT. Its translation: CSAPSPGEAFF.

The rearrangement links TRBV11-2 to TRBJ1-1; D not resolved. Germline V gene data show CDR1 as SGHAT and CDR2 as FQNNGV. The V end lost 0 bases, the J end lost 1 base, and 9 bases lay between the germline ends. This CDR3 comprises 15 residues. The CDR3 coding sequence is TGTGCCAGCAGCTTAGATCGCGTTCGGAACACTGAAGCTTTCTTT. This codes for CASSLDRVRNTEAFF.

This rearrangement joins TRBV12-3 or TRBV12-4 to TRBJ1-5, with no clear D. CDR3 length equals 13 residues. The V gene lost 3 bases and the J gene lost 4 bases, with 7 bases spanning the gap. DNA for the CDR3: TGTGCCAGCAGTTTGGCGGAAAATCAGCCCCAGCATTTT. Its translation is CASSLAENQPQHF.

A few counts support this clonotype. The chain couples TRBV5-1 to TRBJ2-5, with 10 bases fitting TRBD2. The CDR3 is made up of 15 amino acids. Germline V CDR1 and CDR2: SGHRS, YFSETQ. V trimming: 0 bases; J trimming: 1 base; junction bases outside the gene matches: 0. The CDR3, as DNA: TGCGCCAGCAGCTTGGAGCGGGGGGGCCAAGAGACCCAGTACTTC. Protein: CASSLERGGQETQYF.

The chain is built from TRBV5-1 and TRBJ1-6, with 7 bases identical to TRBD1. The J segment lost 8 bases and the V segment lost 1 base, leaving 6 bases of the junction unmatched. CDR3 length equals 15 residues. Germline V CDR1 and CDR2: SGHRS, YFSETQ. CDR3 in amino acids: CASSLTGDYDSPLHF. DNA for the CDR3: TGCGCCAGCAGCTTGACAGGGGATTATGATTCACCCCTCCACTTT. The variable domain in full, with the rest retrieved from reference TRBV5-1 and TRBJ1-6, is KAGVTQTPRYLIKTRGQQVTLSCSPISGHRSVSWYQQTPGQGLQFLFEYFSETQRNKGNFPGRFSGRQFSNSRSEMNVSTLELGDSALYLCASSLTGDYDSPLHFGNGTRLTVT.